The 24 T cell receptor beta chains in this list originate from one sample, sequenced in a study of blood T cell repertoires in COVID-19. TCRdb keeps only in-frame clones here, not all; method: immunoSEQ multiplex PCR. The sample yields some 250,000 clones, around 84% seen once. Source material: peripheral blood. All receptors come from a woman aged 70-85 years with active or convalescent COVID-19.

The V call is TRBV5-1, the J call TRBJ1-5; the D is unclear. Germline V gene sequence: CDR1 SGHRS, CDR2 YFSETQ. V lost 0 bases, J lost 4 bases, and 8 bases lay in between. The CDR3 covers 14 residues. This CDR3 is CASSLETRNQPQHF. DNA of the CDR3: TGCGCCAGCAGCTTGGAAACGCGGAATCAGCCCCAGCATTTT.

V and J are TRBV5-1 and TRBJ2-2, with no clear D. The germline V and J ends were trimmed by 6 bases and 1 base, with 10 bases remaining between them. Germline V gene lookup returns CDR1 SGHRS and CDR2 YFSETQ. CDR3 length: 14 residues. Written as DNA, the CDR3 is TGCGCCAGCAAGCCATCGTTGAACACCGGGGAGCTGTTTTTT. This encodes CASKPSLNTGELFF.

The chain employs TRBV5-4 and TRBJ1-2, with 11 bases lining up with TRBD1. The CDR3 is made up of 14 amino acids. V shed 5 bases and J 2 bases; nucleotides not matched to a gene: 2. Germline V CDR1 and CDR2: SGHNT, YYREEE (reference sequence). This CDR3 is CASSGTGGNYGYTF. The CDR3 DNA follows: TGTGCCAGCAGTGGGACAGGGGGGAACTATGGCTACACCTTC.

The chain is built from TRBV6-2 or TRBV6-3 and TRBJ1-5; no firm D call. The CDR3 contains 19 residues. Between the trimmed V and J ends, which lost 0 bases and 5 bases, there was a span of 23 bases. The V gene's germline CDR1 is MNHEY and CDR2 SVGEGT. The CDR3 coding sequence is TGTGCCAGCAGTTACTCGAATGTGCCTGGCAATGGAGGGTATCAGCCCCAGCATTTT. Its protein is CASSYSNVPGNGGYQPQHF.

The chain carries TRBV14 and TRBJ2-2; TRBD1 matches 7 bases. J lost 8 bases, V lost 4 bases, and 13 bases had no gene match. CDR3 size: 16 residues. The germline V gene encodes CDR1 SGHDN and CDR2 FVKESK. CDR3 sequence (DNA): TGTGCCAGCAGCCTAACCGGACAGGCCTTGTGGGGGGAGCTGTTTTTT. The encoded protein is CASSLTGQALWGELFF.

J is TRBJ1-2 and V is TRBV5-1; no clear D gene. The CDR3 is 12 amino acids. V was cut by 3 bases and J by 5 bases, with 8 bases left in between. Germline V gene data show CDR1 as SGHRS and CDR2 as YFSETQ. CDR3 loop: CASSSFGYGYTF. CDR3 DNA sequence: TGCGCCAGCAGCTCATTCGGTTATGGCTACACCTTC.

The chain has TRBV5-5 and TRBJ2-5, with a possible D match to TRBD2 (5 bases). V dropped 1 base and J dropped 4 bases, with 11 bases sitting between them. Germline CDR1 reads SGHKS; CDR2 reads YYEKEE (reference sequence). There are 14 residues in the CDR3. CDR3 sequence: CASSLNRGLETQYF. CDR3 bases: TGTGCCAGCAGCTTGAATCGGGGTTTAGAGACCCAGTACTTC.

This chain uses TRBV7-2 with TRBJ1-1; weak D call: TRBD1 (6 bases). Trimming stripped 6 bases from V and 4 bases from J, with 12 bases between. Germline loops: CDR1 SGHTA, CDR2 FQGNSA. The CDR3 sequence is 13 residues long. The CDR3 DNA reads TGTGCCAGCAGTCCCGAACAGGGCACTGAAGCTTTCTTT. It codes for CASSPEQGTEAFF.

V gene TRBV6-1 combines with J gene TRBJ1-2; D gene unclear. The CDR3 runs 15 residues. V was shortened by 3 bases and J by 3 bases, with 14 bases between the two germline ends. Germline CDR1 MNHNS, CDR2 SASEGT. The CDR3 is CASSDKAAEHYGYTF. The CDR3 nucleotides are TGTGCCAGCAGTGATAAGGCGGCAGAGCACTATGGCTACACCTTC.

The CDR3 protein is CAISDPTGGYYGYTF. As DNA, the CDR3 is TGTGCCATCAGTGACCCGACAGGGGGATACTATGGCTACACCTTC. The genes are TRBV10-3 and TRBJ1-2; 9 nucleotides line up with TRBD1. Trimming cost V 3 bases and J 3 bases; bases outside gene matches: 5. The CDR3 is 15 residues long. CDR1 is ENHRY, CDR2 SYGVKD, per germline.

The chain joins TRBV29-1 to TRBJ2-3; TRBD1 matches 8 bases. V lost 4 bases, J lost 1 base, and 7 bases stayed unmatched. Germline V lookup: CDR1 SQVTM, CDR2 ANQGSEA. CDR3 length: 15 residues. CDR3 in amino acids: CSVGQGRSGTDTQYF. In DNA, the CDR3 is TGCAGCGTTGGACAGGGGCGGTCCGGCACAGATACGCAGTATTTT.

The rearrangement joins TRBV19 to TRBJ1-4, with TRBD1 matching 8 bases. V was clipped by 5 bases and J by 8 bases; unmatched bases: 13. CDR1 is LNHDA, CDR2 SQIVND, per germline (reference sequence). The CDR3 spans 16 residues. CDR3 coding DNA: TGTGCCAGTAGTTTCTTCGCCGGACAGGGAGAAGAAAAACTGTTTTTT. Translating it yields CASSFFAGQGEEKLFF.

The rearrangement joins TRBV29-1 to TRBJ2-1; 9 nucleotides agree with TRBD2. V was clipped by 6 bases and J by 10 bases; unmatched bases: 4. The CDR3 consists of 11 residues. The germline CDR1 and CDR2 sequences are SQVTM and ANQGSEA. Here the CDR3 DNA reads TGCAGCGTCACCCTAGCGGGGGAGCAGTTCTTC. Amino acids: CSVTLAGEQFF.

This clone showed up just a few times. The chain joins TRBV10-2 to TRBJ2-7; 11 bases agree with TRBD2. This CDR3 spans 14 amino acids. CDR1 WSHSY and CDR2 SAAADI come from the germline V gene. V lost 6 bases and J lost 2; bases outside the gene matches: 3. The CDR3 protein is CASSLAGGPYEQYF. The DNA of the CDR3 is TGCGCCAGCAGCCTAGCGGGGGGTCCCTACGAGCAGTACTTC.

The rearrangement links TRBV6-5 to TRBJ1-1; unclear D gene. V was trimmed by 5 bases and J by 8 bases, leaving 18 bases between them. Per the germline V gene, CDR1 is MNHEY and CDR2 is SVGAGI. This CDR3 comprises 14 residues. CDR3 residues: CASSLMTEGGEAFF. The CDR3 DNA is TGTGCCAGCAGTCTTATGACCGAGGGAGGAGAAGCTTTCTTT.

CDR3 DNA: TGTGCCAGCAGCCGCCTAACAGGGTTAGGGGCTGAAGCTTTCTTT. Translation: CASSRLTGLGAEAFF. The rearrangement links TRBV11-2 to TRBJ1-1, with D possibly being TRBD1 (6 bases). V lost 5 bases and J lost 6, with 19 bases in between. In germline, CDR1 is SGHAT, CDR2 FQNNGV. This CDR3 region has 15 residues.

The rearrangement joins TRBV27 to TRBJ2-3, with D perhaps matching TRBD2 (6 bases). The germline V and J ends were trimmed by 8 bases and 2 bases, with 14 bases remaining between them. CDR1 and CDR2 (germline): MNHEY, SMNVEV (reference sequence). The CDR3 runs to 14 residues. CDR3 residues: CASAWGEITDTQYF. Written as DNA, the CDR3 is TGTGCCAGCGCCTGGGGGGAGATCACAGATACGCAGTATTTT.

This chain joins TRBV7-2 and TRBJ2-1; 9 bases are a match to TRBD1. Germline lookup yields CDR1 SGHTA and CDR2 FQGNSA. The CDR3 is made up of 15 amino acids. V shed 5 bases, J shed 7 bases, and the junction held 9 bases outside the gene matches. CDR3 in amino acids: CASSPGTGYANEQFF. DNA for the CDR3: TGTGCCAGCAGCCCTGGGACAGGGTATGCGAATGAGCAGTTCTTC.

This clone was seen a single time. This chain joins TRBV18 and TRBJ1-2; TRBD1 aligns across 7 bases. With V trimmed by 4 bases and J by 2 bases, 7 bases remained unmatched. There are 15 residues in the CDR3. Germline V CDR1 and CDR2: KGHSH, LQKENI. The CDR3 loop is CASSQRQGRNYGYTF. The CDR3 DNA reads as TGTGCCAGCTCACAAAGACAGGGCAGAAACTATGGCTACACCTTC. Combining the CDR3 with reference TRBV18 and TRBJ1-2 gives the whole variable domain NAGVMQNPRHLVRRRGQEARLRCSPMKGHSHVYWYRQLPEEGLKFMVYLQKENIIDESGMPKERFSAEFPKEGPSILRIQQVVRGDSAAYFCASSQRQGRNYGYTFGSGTRLTVV.

This clone was seen just once. The chain employs TRBV7-8 and TRBJ2-4; no firm D call. The CDR3 totals 16 residues. Trimming removed 4 bases from V and 1 base from J, with 14 bases in between. Germline V gives CDR1 SGHVS, CDR2 FQNEAQ. The CDR3 region has the DNA TGTGCCAGCAGCTCCACACGCCTGAGGGCCAAAAACATTCAGTACTTC. Its translation: CASSSTRLRAKNIQYF. The variable domain in full, with the rest retrieved from reference TRBV7-8 and TRBJ2-4, is GAGVSQSPRYKVAKRGQDVALRCDPISGHVSLFWYQQALGQGPEFLTYFQNEAQLDKSGLPSDRFFAERPEGSVSTLKIQRTQQEDSAVYLCASSSTRLRAKNIQYFGAGTRLSVL.

There are a few counts of this clone. This chain uses TRBV12-5 with TRBJ1-2, with D perhaps matching TRBD1 (5 bases). Trimming shortened V by 1 base and J by 8 bases, and 8 bases separated the two germline ends. The CDR3 is 12 residues long. CDR1 and CDR2 (germline): LGHNT, FRNRAP. In DNA form, the CDR3 reads TGTGCTAGTGGTTTGGCAAGACAGGGCTACACCTTC. Translated, it gives CASGLARQGYTF.

The V and J genes are TRBV19 and TRBJ1-1; D perhaps matches TRBD1 (5 bases). Per germline, CDR1 LNHDA and CDR2 SQIVND (reference sequence). The length of the CDR3 is 13 residues. The V gene lost 7 bases and the J gene lost 5 bases, with 14 bases spanning the gap. In DNA form, the CDR3 reads TGTGCCAGTACCCGCGGGGGAGCAACTGAAGCTTTCTTT. This encodes CASTRGGATEAFF. The variable domain in full, with the rest retrieved from reference TRBV19 and TRBJ1-1, is DGGITQSPKYLFRKEGQNVTLSCEQNLNHDAMYWYRQDPGQGLRLIYYSQIVNDFQKGDIAEGYSVSREKKESFPLTVTSAQKNPTAFYLCASTRGGATEAFFGQGTRLTVV.

This clone appeared once. The V gene is TRBV2, the J gene TRBJ1-6; D may be TRBD1 (5 bases). The V end was cut by 9 bases, the J end by 8 bases, with 17 bases between. The length of the CDR3 is 14 residues. In germline, CDR1 is SNHLY, CDR2 FYNNEI. The CDR3 region has the DNA TGTGCCAGGAACGGGGGGTTGGAGGATTCACCCCTCCACTTT. This gives the protein CARNGGLEDSPLHF.

V is TRBV6-4 and J is TRBJ2-2; no clear D. The V gene's germline CDR1 is MRHNA and CDR2 SNTAGT. Trimming removed 4 bases at V and 1 base at J, with 10 bases between. This CDR3 is 15 amino acids long. DNA for the CDR3: TGTGCCAGCAGTGTAGTCGTCGGGAACACCGGGGAGCTGTTTTTT. Translated: CASSVVVGNTGELFF.